The 13 T cell receptor beta chains below were found in one sample sequenced in a study of T cells in Graves' hyperthyroidism and ophthalmopathy. There were TCR beta CDR3 regions amplified from RNA transcripts. HTBI primers were used for first-round RT-PCR of the TCR CDR3. TCRdb called the multiplex PCR reads again in MiXCR, with one record for every CDR3 protein. The table lists 200,000 to 250,000 distinct CDR3 sequences, roughly a sixth of them singletons, with approximately 50% in the top ten. Input material: blood. The receptor source for this set is a man aged 45 to 65 with Graves' hyperthyroidism.

This clonotype was observed a few times. J is TRBJ2-3 and V is TRBV7-2, with 10 bases lining up with TRBD2. Germline V gene data show CDR1 as SGHTA and CDR2 as FQGNSA. The CDR3 spans 16 residues. Unmatched junction bases numbered 9, after V lost 2 bases and J lost 7 bases. CDR3 amino acids: CASSLRLAGEGNTQYF. As DNA, the CDR3 is TGTGCCAGCAGCTTAAGGCTAGCGGGAGAGGGGAATACGCAGTATTTT.

This clonotype has a count of ten or more. The chain is built from TRBV12-3 or TRBV12-4 and TRBJ1-6; no firm D call. Trimming shortened V by 5 bases and J by 8 bases, and 13 bases separated the two germline ends. The CDR3 has 14 residues. For the CDR3, the DNA is TGTGCCAGCAGTAGACAAATTCGGGATTCACCCCTCCACTTT. It yields the protein CASSRQIRDSPLHF.

This clonotype has ten or more counts. The chain employs TRBV11-2 and TRBJ2-1, with D possibly TRBD2 on 6 matching bases. Per germline, CDR1 SGHAT and CDR2 FQNNGV. This CDR3 has 16 amino acids. V was clipped by 5 bases and J by 7 bases, with 21 bases between them. The CDR3 is CASSDKTRLRRNEQFF. CDR3 DNA: TGTGCCAGCAGCGACAAGACTAGGCTCAGGAGAAATGAGCAGTTCTTC.

The chain couples TRBV5-1 to TRBJ2-3, with no clear D. This CDR3 is built from 12 residues. Trimming cost V 5 bases and J 5 bases, with 9 bases left between them. The V gene's germline CDR1 is SGHRS and CDR2 YFSETQ. The CDR3 bases are TGCGCCAGCAGGGAGCTCGGAGATACGCAGTATTTT. Translation: CASRELGDTQYF.

A remark on this clonotype: Since a much larger clone is just one base distant, this may be a read error. The chain is built from TRBV11-3 and TRBJ1-3; 7 bases are shared with TRBD1. The CDR3 length is 16 residues. Looked up from germline, CDR1 is SGHNT and CDR2 is YENEEA. The CDR3 DNA is TGTGCCAGCAGCGCGAGACAGGGAACTGCAAGAAACAGCATATATTTT. Its protein is CASSARQGTARNSIYF.

This clonotype came up a few times. The chain combines TRBV20-1 with TRBJ1-2; D may be TRBD1 (5 bases). There are 15 residues in the CDR3. Germline V gene sequence: CDR1 DFQATT, CDR2 SNEGSKA (reference sequence). Trimming left V 0 bases short and J 0 bases short, with 11 bases between. The CDR3 DNA follows: TGCAGTGCTAGAGAGCGGCGCAGGGCTAACTATGGCTACACCTTC. It codes for CSARERRRANYGYTF.

This clonotype was seen at least ten times. This sequence joins TRBV5-5 and TRBJ2-7, with 9 bases aligning to TRBD1. Germline loops: CDR1 SGHKS, CDR2 YYEKEE (reference sequence). The CDR3 extends over 13 amino acids. V shed 6 bases, J shed 6 bases, and the junction held 7 bases outside the gene matches. This CDR3 reads CASIPTGGIEQYF. CDR3 in DNA: TGTGCCAGCATCCCTACAGGGGGCATCGAGCAGTACTTC.

In its sample, this clonotype was seen many times. V usage is TRBV11-2 and J usage is TRBJ2-5, with 7 bases fitting TRBD2. The CDR3 has 15 amino acids. Germline CDR1 SGHAT, CDR2 FQNNGV. The V segment lost 1 base and the J segment 5 bases; nucleotides outside the gene matches: 7. CDR3 sequence reads: CASSLVGGRGETQYF. Here the CDR3 DNA reads TGTGCCAGCAGCTTAGTGGGAGGGCGGGGGGAGACCCAGTACTTC. The variable domain in full, completed from reference TRBV11-2 and TRBJ2-5, reads EAGVAQSPRYKIIEKRQSVAFWCNPISGHATLYWYQQILGQGPKLLIQFQNNGVVDDSQLPKDRFSAERLKGVDSTLKIQPAKLEDSAVYLCASSLVGGRGETQYFGPGTRLLVL.

The J gene is TRBJ2-7, the V gene TRBV7-2, with 8 bases aligning to TRBD1. The length of the CDR3 is 15 residues. The V gene end was trimmed by 7 bases and the J gene end by 1 base; junction bases not matched to a gene: 9. Germline assignment: CDR1 SGHTA and CDR2 FQGNSA. The CDR3 sequence: CASNPTGAGSYEQYF. In DNA, the CDR3 is TGTGCCAGCAATCCGACAGGGGCGGGTTCCTACGAGCAGTACTTC.

A few counts support this clonotype. This chain links TRBV5-1 with TRBJ2-3; a possible D gene is TRBD1 (6 bases). Germline lookup yields CDR1 SGHRS and CDR2 YFSETQ. There are 13 residues in the CDR3. V was shortened by 4 bases and J by 5 bases, with 11 bases between the two germline ends. CDR3 sequence (DNA): TGCGCCAGCAGCCTTACAGGGAGAGATACGCAGTATTTT. Translating gives CASSLTGRDTQYF.

This clonotype came up many times. The rearrangement uses TRBV4-1 and TRBJ1-4; perhaps TRBD1 as D (5 bases). The germline V gene has CDR1 MGHRA and CDR2 YSYEKL. This CDR3 has 15 residues. The germline V and J ends were trimmed by 1 base and 5 bases, with 11 bases remaining between them. This chain's CDR3 is CASSQGPGRNEKLFF. The CDR3 nucleotides read TGCGCCAGCAGCCAAGGCCCGGGACGAAATGAAAAACTGTTTTTT.

In its sample, this clonotype was seen many times. J is TRBJ1-1 and V is TRBV7-8; a weak D match, TRBD1 (5 bases). V dropped 1 base and J dropped 3 bases, with 9 bases sitting between them. CDR3 length: 14 residues. From germline, CDR1 is SGHVS and CDR2 FQNEAQ. The CDR3 DNA is TGTGCCAGCAGCTTAGTTGGAGGGGACACTGAAGCTTTCTTT. Protein: CASSLVGGDTEAFF.

V and J are TRBV29-1 and TRBJ2-1, with 9 bases aligning to TRBD1. Germline V gives CDR1 SQVTM, CDR2 ANQGSEA. The CDR3 has 12 amino acids. Trimming cost V 7 bases and J 6 bases; bases outside gene matches: 4. CDR3 residues: CSASGQGNEQFF. In DNA form, the CDR3 reads TGCAGCGCCTCGGGACAGGGCAATGAGCAGTTCTTC.